Shown below are 17 T cell receptor beta chains from a single sample sequenced in a study of blood T cell repertoires in COVID-19. Sequencing used immunoSEQ multiplex PCR; TCRdb keeps in-frame clones, though not all of them. The table has about 300,000 clones, about 86% seen once. The sequencing input was peripheral blood. These receptors all come from a woman aged 45-60 years with acute or convalescent COVID-19.

This clone was seen a single time. The J gene is TRBJ1-5, the V gene TRBV30; D not resolved. Germline V gene lookup returns CDR1 GTSNPN and CDR2 SVGIG (reference sequence). Between the trimmed V and J ends, which lost 2 bases and 3 bases, there was a span of 11 bases. This CDR3 spans 14 amino acids. CDR3 DNA sequence: TGTGCCTGGAGTACCCTGGCCACCAATCAGCCCCAGCATTTT. It codes for CAWSTLATNQPQHF.

The chain combines TRBV29-1 with TRBJ1-3; D is possibly TRBD1 (6 bases). Trimming took off 3 bases at V and 2 bases at J, with 11 bases between the two ends. This CDR3 contains 14 residues. Per the germline V gene, CDR1 is SQVTM and CDR2 is ANQGSEA. CDR3: CSVDSRGPGNTIYF. In DNA, the CDR3 is TGCAGCGTTGACAGCAGGGGACCTGGAAACACCATATATTTT. Supplemented by reference TRBV29-1 and TRBJ1-3, the full variable domain reads SAVISQKPSRDICQRGTSLTIQCQVDSQVTMMFWYRQQPGQSLTLIATANQGSEATYESGFVIDKFPISRPNLTFSTLTVSNMSPEDSSIYLCSVDSRGPGNTIYFGEGSWLTVV.

In its sample, this clone was seen once. The rearrangement joins TRBV19 to TRBJ2-7; 9 bases align to TRBD1. The CDR3 is made up of 14 amino acids. The V gene's germline CDR1 is LNHDA and CDR2 SQIVND (reference sequence). V was clipped by 3 bases and J by 3 bases; unmatched bases: 3. The CDR3 nucleotides read TGTGCCAGTAGTATTCGGGGACAGGGCTACGAGCAGTACTTC. Its translation: CASSIRGQGYEQYF.

The rearrangement links TRBV7-6 to TRBJ1-3; no reliable D call. The CDR3 consists of 17 residues. Trimming took off 5 bases at V and 7 bases at J, with 24 bases between the two ends. Germline loops: CDR1 SGHVS, CDR2 FNYEAQ. CDR3 DNA sequence: TGTGCCAGCAGCGTTCACCCCGACTCGGGAGTCGGGAACACCATATATTTT. Encoded protein: CASSVHPDSGVGNTIYF.

This clone has just a few counts. The rearrangement joins TRBV29-1 to TRBJ1-1; D ambiguous. The CDR3 spans 11 residues. The V and J ends lost 7 bases and 2 bases respectively, with 8 bases between them. The V gene's germline CDR1 is SQVTM and CDR2 ANQGSEA. CDR3 sequence reads: CSAQVNTEAFF. For the CDR3, the DNA is TGCAGCGCCCAGGTTAACACTGAAGCTTTCTTT.

The chain links TRBV5-4 to TRBJ2-2, with a possible D match to TRBD2 (5 bases). The CDR3 sequence is 16 residues long. The V gene's germline CDR1 is SGHNT and CDR2 YYREEE (reference sequence). V lost 0 bases and J lost 0, with 9 bases in between. The CDR3 nucleotides are TGTGCCAGCAGCTTGGAGCCGGGAACGAACACCGGGGAGCTGTTTTTT. Protein sequence: CASSLEPGTNTGELFF.

This chain connects TRBV6-5 to TRBJ2-2, with 8 bases identical to TRBD2. The germline V gene encodes CDR1 MNHEY and CDR2 SVGAGI. The CDR3 consists of 15 residues. DNA for the CDR3: TGTGCGACACACCCGGGGGGGTTCGACACCGGGGAGCTGTTTTTT. Protein product: CATHPGGFDTGELFF.

The CDR3 loop is CASSVGQRGEKLFF. The CDR3 DNA reads as TGTGCCAGCAGCGTAGGACAGCGGGGGGAAAAACTGTTTTTT. V is TRBV9 and J is TRBJ1-4; D perhaps matches TRBD1 (5 bases). The CDR3 has 14 amino acids. Germline-derived CDR1 and CDR2 are SGDLS and YYNGEE. With 0 bases removed from V and 8 bases from J, the gap between germline ends came to 11 bases.

The chain carries TRBV2 and TRBJ2-7; the match to TRBD1 covers 9 bases. Losses at the gene ends were 2 bases for V and 3 bases for J; bases not matched to a gene: 11. Germline-derived CDR1 and CDR2 are SNHLY and FYNNEI. The CDR3 has 17 amino acids. Here the CDR3 reads CASSETVPGQGIYEQYV. CDR3 nucleotides: TGTGCCAGCAGTGAAACGGTACCGGGACAGGGAATCTACGAGCAGTACGTC.

The rearrangement links TRBV11-2 to TRBJ2-3, with 7 nucleotides matching TRBD1. The CDR3 loop spans 15 amino acids. CDR1 and CDR2 from the germline V gene are SGHAT and FQNNGV. Trimming took 1 base from V and 4 from J; bases not matched to a gene: 5. CDR3 bases: TGTGCCAGCAGCTTAGGTAGGGGGCGGGCAGATACGCAGTATTTT. Translating it yields CASSLGRGRADTQYF.

The chain employs TRBV30 and TRBJ2-5; a weak D match, TRBD1 (5 bases). Germline V gene sequence: CDR1 GTSNPN, CDR2 SVGIG (reference sequence). The CDR3 has 15 amino acids. Trimming took off 0 bases at V and 5 bases at J, with 16 bases between the two ends. The CDR3 coding sequence is TGTGCCTGGAGTGTAATTTCGCGACAGTTGGAGACCCAGTACTTC. Its translation: CAWSVISRQLETQYF.

J is TRBJ1-2 and V is TRBV4-1, with D unclear. Germline loops: CDR1 MGHRA, CDR2 YSYEKL. Deletions cut 0 bases from V and 3 bases from J, with 11 bases between. The CDR3 runs to 15 residues. CDR3 in DNA: TGCGCCAGCAGCCAAGAGTCCGGAGTTCACTATGGCTACACCTTC. It encodes CASSQESGVHYGYTF.

Here the CDR3 reads CASMRSGNEQFF. Here the CDR3 DNA reads TGTGCCAGCATGCGGTCCGGGAATGAGCAGTTCTTC. The rearrangement uses TRBV7-2 and TRBJ2-1, with D unresolved. This CDR3 has 12 amino acids. V was pared by 7 bases and J by 7 bases, with 11 bases between. Germline-derived CDR1 and CDR2 are SGHTA and FQGNSA.

The chain has TRBV30 and TRBJ1-1; D is uncertain. Germline CDR1 is GTSNPN and CDR2 is SVGIG (reference sequence). V shed 3 bases and J shed 4 bases, with 15 bases lying between them. This CDR3 region has 14 residues. The CDR3 sequence is CAWRGFFRGTEAFF. The CDR3 coding sequence is TGTGCCTGGAGAGGATTTTTTCGGGGCACTGAAGCTTTCTTT. The variable domain in full, completed from reference TRBV30 and TRBJ1-1, reads SQTIHQWPATLVQPVGSPLSLECTVEGTSNPNLYWYRQAAGRGLQLLFYSVGIGQISSEVPQNLSASRPQDRQFILSSKKLLLSDSGFYLCAWRGFFRGTEAFFGQGTRLTVV.

The gene calls are TRBV10-3 and TRBJ2-2; weak D call: TRBD1 (7 bases). Trimming took 7 bases from V and 7 from J, leaving 13 bases between them. The CDR3 runs to 13 residues. Looked up from germline, CDR1 is ENHRY and CDR2 is SYGVKD. In nucleotides, the CDR3 is TGTGCCATCAACAGGGGAGGTGACGGGGAGCTGTTTTTT. This encodes CAINRGGDGELFF.

The chain employs TRBV7-2 and TRBJ1-5, with TRBD1 matching 8 bases. V lost 7 bases and J lost 2; bases outside the gene matches: 4. Germline V gene lookup returns CDR1 SGHTA and CDR2 FQGNSA. The CDR3 extends over 14 amino acids. DNA for the CDR3: TGTGCCAGCACCCCGACAGGGGGCAATCAGCCCCAGCATTTT. Translating gives CASTPTGGNQPQHF.

This chain uses TRBV30 with TRBJ2-7, with a tentative D call TRBD1 (6 bases). Germline CDR1 reads GTSNPN; CDR2 reads SVGIG (reference sequence). The CDR3 loop spans 13 amino acids. Trimming took 2 bases from V and 2 from J, leaving 10 bases between them. CDR3 coding DNA: TGTGCCTGGAGTCAGGGGCACACCTACGAGCAGTACGTC. This codes for CAWSQGHTYEQYV.